This T cell receptor beta chain was captured in a study of response to subunit inactivated influenza vaccine. Findings and caveats of the study: Authors suggested each seasonal influenza vaccination recruits few new T cells.

MiXCR was run by TCRdb on the RT-PCR reads, yielding one entry per CDR3 protein. This table holds about 500,000 distinct CDR3 sequences, 10% to 15% found once. The V gene's germline CDR1 is DFQATT and CDR2 SNEGSKA (reference sequence). The CDR3 extends over 18 amino acids. Unmatched junction bases numbered 13, after V lost 3 bases and J lost 0 bases. For this clonotype: Antigen: not known.

The V gene is TRBV20-1, the J gene TRBJ2-4; 8 positions match TRBD1. Sequenced material: PBMCs from blood, taken roughly 48 days after vaccination. This TCR was sampled from a man in his fifties who received an inactivated influenza vaccine. CDR3 sequence: CSARATGVGVLAKNIQYF. For the CDR3, the DNA is TGCAGTGCTAGGGCGACAGGGGTGGGAGTGTTAGCCAAAAACATTCAGTACTTC.